This note documents a single T cell receptor beta chain sequence. This CDR3 spans 14 amino acids. Trimming stripped 2 bases from V and 5 bases from J, with 13 bases between. Germline values: CDR1 SGHDT, CDR2 YYEEEE. This sample was taken from a study of T cell changes during pregnancy in multiple sclerosis. Libraries were prepared by immunoSEQ multiplex PCR; TCRdb keeps only in-frame clonotypes and omits some of them. Seen here are roughly 99,000 clones, about 91% observed once, and the top ten hold roughly 2.3%. This sequence was found in a female donor in good health, enrolled as a control in a pregnancy study. The gene calls are TRBV5-6 and TRBJ1-1, with D maybe TRBD1 (6 bases). The sample was peripheral blood, taken after pregnancy. CDR3: CASSFQGRRTEAFF. The CDR3 DNA reads as TGTGCCAGCAGCTTCCAGGGGCGGAGGACTGAAGCTTTCTTT.